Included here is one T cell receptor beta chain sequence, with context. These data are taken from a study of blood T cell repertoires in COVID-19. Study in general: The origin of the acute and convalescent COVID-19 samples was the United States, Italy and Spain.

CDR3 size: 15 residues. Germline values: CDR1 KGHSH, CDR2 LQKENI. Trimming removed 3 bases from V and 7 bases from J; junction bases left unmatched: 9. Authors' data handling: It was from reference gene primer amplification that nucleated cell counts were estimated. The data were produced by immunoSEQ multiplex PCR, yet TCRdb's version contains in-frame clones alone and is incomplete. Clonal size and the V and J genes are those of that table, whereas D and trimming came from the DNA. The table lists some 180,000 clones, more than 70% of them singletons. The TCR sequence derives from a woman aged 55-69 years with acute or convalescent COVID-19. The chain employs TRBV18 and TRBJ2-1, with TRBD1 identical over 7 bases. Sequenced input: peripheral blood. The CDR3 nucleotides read TGTGCCAGCTCACCTCTTCGACAGGGCTTGAATGAGCAGTTCTTC. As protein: CASSPLRQGLNEQFF.